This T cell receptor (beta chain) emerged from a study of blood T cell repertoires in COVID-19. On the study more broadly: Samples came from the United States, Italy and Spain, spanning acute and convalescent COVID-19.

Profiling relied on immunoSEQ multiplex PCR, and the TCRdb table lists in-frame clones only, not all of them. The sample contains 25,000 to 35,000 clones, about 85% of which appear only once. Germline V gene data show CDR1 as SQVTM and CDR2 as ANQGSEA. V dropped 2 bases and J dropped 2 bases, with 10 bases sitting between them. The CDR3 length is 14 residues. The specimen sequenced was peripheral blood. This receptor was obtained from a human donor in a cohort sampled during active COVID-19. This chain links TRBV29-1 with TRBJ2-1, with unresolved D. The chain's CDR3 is CSVEKISPYNEQFF. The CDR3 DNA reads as TGCAGCGTTGAAAAGATTAGTCCCTACAATGAGCAGTTCTTC.